Shown below are 27 T cell receptor beta chains from a single sample sequenced in a study of response to subunit inactivated influenza vaccine (dated by TCRdb to 2016 to 2019). Libraries came from RT-PCR. Sequencer: Illumina HiSeq 2500. TCRdb reprocessing: public reads trimmed at Q25 with fastp, clones called with MiXCR, in-frame beta chains kept. One record per CDR3 amino acid sequence lists the most common genes and DNA. The sample table lists hundreds of thousands of distinct CDR3 sequences, roughly 12% of them with a count of one. Roughly 9.6% of the sample is held by the ten biggest clonotypes. These sequences were also reported in another study, on T cells expressing NK-cell markers. The second paper further reports: The TCR beta cDNA libraries were made using 5'RACE template switching, a step that added both a universal primer site and unique molecular identifiers.

The input for sequencing was PBMCs from blood, taken on the day of vaccination. The receptors derive from a man between 45 and 60 years old who received an inactivated influenza vaccine. Donor details come from another sample of the same person, matched by shared clones.

This clonotype was detected a few times. For the CDR3, the DNA is TGTGCCAGCAGCTACCTCGGACAGGGACAAGAGACCCAGTACTTC. Protein sequence: CASSYLGQGQETQYF. The J gene is TRBJ2-5, the V gene TRBV7-8; the match to TRBD1 covers 8 bases. V gave up 4 bases and J gave up 2 bases; unmatched junction bases: 6. The germline V gene has CDR1 SGHVS and CDR2 FQNEAQ. The CDR3 spans 15 residues.

V usage is TRBV12-3 or TRBV12-4 and J usage is TRBJ2-4; D may be TRBD1 or TRBD2 (5 bases each). V gave up 3 bases and J gave up 6 bases, with 18 bases separating them. The CDR3 consists of 16 residues. The CDR3 sequence is CASSLTGRRGGNIQYF. DNA for the CDR3: TGTGCCAGCAGTTTGACGGGACGGCGAGGAGGAAACATTCAGTACTTC.

The chain carries TRBV5-6 and TRBJ1-5, with TRBD1 as a possible D gene (5 bases). CDR3 length: 15 residues. Per the germline V gene, CDR1 is SGHDT and CDR2 is YYEEEE. V was pared by 2 bases and J by 4 bases, with 13 bases between. The CDR3 loop is CASSFNNRLNQPQHF. DNA of the CDR3: TGTGCCAGCAGCTTCAACAACAGGTTGAATCAGCCCCAGCATTTT.

V usage is TRBV3-1 and J usage is TRBJ1-3; D unclear. CDR1 is LGHDT and CDR2 is YNNKEL in the germline V gene (reference sequence). V lost 0 bases and J lost 3, with 9 bases in between. The CDR3 has 15 residues. CDR3 bases: TGTGCCAGCAGCCAAGAGTCGGGAATTGGAAACACCATATATTTT. Amino acids: CASSQESGIGNTIYF.

With respect to this clonotype: A junction end diverges from the germline sequence, so it may reflect a read error. The chain recombines TRBV19 with TRBJ2-3, with D tentatively TRBD1 (6 bases). This CDR3 is built from 15 residues. Germline loops: CDR1 LNHDA, CDR2 SQIVND (reference sequence). The CDR3 DNA sequence: TGTGCCAGTAGTGCCACAGGGTTTGGCACAGATACGCAGTGTTTT. It encodes CASSATGFGTDTQCF.

This clonotype was recorded a few times. V usage is TRBV18 and J usage is TRBJ1-1; tentative D call: TRBD1 (5 bases). This CDR3 is 14 amino acids long. The ends were cut back, 5 bases at V and 3 bases at J, with 13 bases in the middle. Looked up from germline, CDR1 is KGHSH and CDR2 is LQKENI. CDR3 residues: CASSASRGDTEAFF. The CDR3, as DNA: TGTGCCAGCTCAGCGAGCAGAGGGGACACTGAAGCTTTCTTT.

This chain uses TRBV10-1 with TRBJ2-1; no definite D call. This CDR3 spans 14 amino acids. V was shortened by 11 bases and J by 0 bases, with 14 bases between the two germline ends. Germline V gene sequence: CDR1 WNHNN, CDR2 SYGVQD (reference sequence). The CDR3 reads CAPVCTASYNEQFF. CDR3 nucleotide sequence: TGCGCCCCAGTGTGCACAGCCTCCTACAATGAGCAGTTCTTC.

V and J are TRBV28 and TRBJ1-1; 8 nucleotides agree with TRBD1. This CDR3 comprises 17 residues. CDR1 and CDR2 from the germline V gene are MDHEN and SYDVKM. V lost 5 bases and J lost 0; bases outside the gene matches: 11. CDR3 loop: CASSEERQGRLNTEAFF. CDR3 DNA: TGTGCCAGCAGTGAGGAACGACAGGGGAGGCTGAACACTGAAGCTTTCTTT.

This clonotype was counted at least ten times. The genes are TRBV12-3 or TRBV12-4 and TRBJ2-7; D is possibly TRBD1 (6 bases). The ends were cut back, 6 bases at V and 6 bases at J, with 15 bases in the middle. CDR3 length: 13 residues. In nucleotides, the CDR3 is TGTGCCAGCAGCCCTACAGGGAGAGGCGAGCAGTACTTC. Amino acids: CASSPTGRGEQYF.

Regarding this clonotype: This may arise from a read error, as a much more abundant clone is one base away. V is TRBV20-1 and J is TRBJ2-2, with a weak D call TRBD2 (6 bases). The length of the CDR3 is 15 residues. Germline assignment: CDR1 DFQATT and CDR2 SNEGSKA (reference sequence). The CDR3 DNA follows: TGCAGTGCTAGTGCTGACGGGGGAAACACCGGGGAGCTGCTTTTT. Amino acids: CSASADGGNTGELLF.

In this sample, this clonotype turned up a few times. The rearrangement joins TRBV7-2 to TRBJ1-2; 8 bases fit TRBD1. The CDR3 has 14 amino acids. Looked up from germline, CDR1 is SGHTA and CDR2 is FQGNSA. J gave up 7 bases and V 5 bases, and 9 bases lay outside the gene matches. Here the CDR3 reads CASSGRQGLTGYTF. In DNA, the CDR3 is TGTGCCAGCAGCGGTAGACAGGGGTTAACTGGCTACACCTTC.

V usage is TRBV6-2 or TRBV6-3 and J usage is TRBJ1-5; 7 nucleotides match TRBD1. CDR1 and CDR2 (germline): MNHEY, SVGEGT. The CDR3 extends over 16 amino acids. V lost 6 bases and J lost 10; bases outside the gene matches: 18. CDR3 nucleotides: TGTGCCAGCAGCCCTAACACTGGACAGGTGATTGTACCCCAGCATTTT. Its translation is CASSPNTGQVIVPQHF.

This clonotype was found many times. J is TRBJ2-7 and V is TRBV11-2; TRBD1 aligns across 7 bases. The trim removed 5 bases at V and 5 bases at J, leaving 3 bases unmatched. The germline V gene has CDR1 SGHAT and CDR2 FQNNGV. This CDR3 has 12 residues. The CDR3 coding sequence is TGTGCCAGCAGCCTCGACAGGGACGAGCAGTACTTC. Translated, it gives CASSLDRDEQYF.

This clonotype was seen ten or more times. V gene TRBV28 combines with J gene TRBJ1-5; D is uncertain. The CDR3 runs 12 residues. Between the trimmed V and J ends, which lost 1 base and 11 bases, there was a span of 9 bases. Germline lookup yields CDR1 MDHEN and CDR2 SYDVKM. The CDR3 loop reads CASSLFTGSQHF. CDR3 in DNA: TGTGCCAGCAGTTTATTTACCGGGTCCCAGCATTTT. The full variable domain, completed using reference TRBV28 and TRBJ1-5, is DVKVTQSSRYLVKRTGEKVFLECVQDMDHENMFWYRQDPGLGLRLIYFSYDVKMKEKGDIPEGYSVSREKKERFSLILESASTNQTSMYLCASSLFTGSQHFGDGTRLSIL.

J is TRBJ2-2 and V is TRBV3-1; D may match TRBD1 or TRBD2 (5 bases each). Germline lookup yields CDR1 LGHDT and CDR2 YNNKEL (reference sequence). The germline V and J ends were trimmed by 4 bases and 10 bases, with 10 bases remaining between them. This CDR3 comprises 12 residues. CDR3 bases: TGTGCCAGCAGCCTCCTCGGGGCGGAGCTGTTTTTT. Translating it yields CASSLLGAELFF.

This clonotype has more than one count but fewer than ten. The chain links TRBV28 to TRBJ2-1, with 7 positions matching TRBD2. The CDR3 sequence is 17 residues long. From germline, CDR1 is MDHEN and CDR2 SYDVKM. Trimming removed 6 bases from V and 4 bases from J; junction bases left unmatched: 15. The chain's CDR3 is CASRPLWGAGTYNEQFF. Written as DNA, the CDR3 is TGTGCCAGCAGACCACTATGGGGAGCGGGAACGTACAATGAGCAGTTCTTC.

This clonotype was seen only a few times. The chain carries TRBV5-6 and TRBJ2-3; the match to TRBD2 covers 8 bases. The ends lost 4 bases at V and 4 bases at J; junction bases unmatched: 5. CDR3 length: 14 residues. Germline V gives CDR1 SGHDT, CDR2 YYEEEE. CDR3 protein: CASSPGLDPDTQYF. In nucleotides, the CDR3 is TGTGCCAGCAGCCCGGGACTAGATCCAGATACGCAGTATTTT.

The CDR3 here is CAWSWDRGHYEQYF. The CDR3 DNA follows: TGTGCCTGGAGTTGGGACAGGGGTCACTACGAGCAGTACTTC. The rearrangement links TRBV30 to TRBJ2-7; the match to TRBD1 covers 10 bases. Germline V gives CDR1 GTSNPN, CDR2 SVGIG (reference sequence). Unmatched junction bases numbered 4, after V lost 2 bases and J lost 3 bases. The length of the CDR3 is 14 residues.

This clonotype was found many times. V is TRBV4-2 and J is TRBJ2-2, with 8 bases lining up with TRBD2. Germline values: CDR1 LGHNA, CDR2 YNFKEQ. The CDR3 contains 16 residues. V trimming: 5 bases; J trimming: 5 bases; junction bases outside the gene matches: 10. The CDR3 nucleotides read TGTGCCAGCAGCACCTTCCGGGGGGGCCAAACCGGGGAGCTGTTTTTT. This translates into CASSTFRGGQTGELFF.

This CDR3 reads CASSLALGIPSGEQYF. The CDR3 DNA reads TGTGCCAGCAGCTTAGCGCTGGGAATCCCGTCGGGCGAGCAGTACTTC. V and J are TRBV7-8 and TRBJ2-7; D is uncertain. This CDR3 comprises 16 residues. The V end was cut by 0 bases, the J end by 6 bases, with 18 bases between. The germline CDR1 and CDR2 sequences are SGHVS and FQNEAQ.

CDR3 protein: CSVNALLPQQFF. CDR3 nucleotides: TGCAGCGTTAACGCGTTATTACCCCAGCAGTTCTTC. The rearrangement links TRBV29-1 to TRBJ2-1; D remains unclear. Trimming took 5 bases from V and 11 from J, leaving 16 bases between them. In germline, CDR1 is SQVTM, CDR2 ANQGSEA. The CDR3 is made up of 12 amino acids.

This clonotype was counted many times. CDR3 amino acids: CASQRSGGNTGELFF. The CDR3 bases are TGTGCCAGCCAGCGGAGCGGGGGGAACACCGGGGAGCTGTTTTTT. The chain employs TRBV28 and TRBJ2-2; 8 bases fit TRBD2. The V gene's germline CDR1 is MDHEN and CDR2 SYDVKM. The V segment lost 8 bases and the J segment 1 base; nucleotides outside the gene matches: 6. CDR3 length: 15 amino acids.

The chain employs TRBV20-1 and TRBJ2-7; D is ambiguous. Germline V lookup: CDR1 DFQATT, CDR2 SNEGSKA (reference sequence). The CDR3 totals 12 residues. Trimming cost V 4 bases and J 7 bases, with 14 bases left between them. For the CDR3, the DNA is TGCAGTGCTACGGGCCTTGGTCGGGAGCAGTACTTC. This encodes CSATGLGREQYF.

This clonotype was seen only a few times. The rearrangement joins TRBV28 to TRBJ2-5; 8 bases are a match to TRBD1. V shed 3 bases, J shed 4 bases, and the junction held 4 bases outside the gene matches. Germline V gene sequence: CDR1 MDHEN, CDR2 SYDVKM. The CDR3 is 14 residues long. CDR3 in DNA: TGTGCCAGCAGTTTCTCAGGGGGCTTAGAGACCCAGTACTTC. This codes for CASSFSGGLETQYF.

The chain has TRBV5-1 and TRBJ2-1; 10 bases agree with TRBD2. V shed 1 base and J 0 bases; nucleotides not matched to a gene: 4. CDR1 is SGHRS, CDR2 YFSETQ, per germline. The CDR3 spans 17 residues. The CDR3 DNA reads TGCGCCAGCAGCTTGTTTCTAGCGGGAGACTCCTACAATGAGCAGTTCTTC. Amino acids: CASSLFLAGDSYNEQFF.

J is TRBJ2-3 and V is TRBV12-3 or TRBV12-4, with 7 bases that match TRBD2. This CDR3 spans 15 amino acids. With 6 bases clipped from V and 0 bases from J, the junction kept 6 bases outside the gene matches. CDR3 sequence reads: CASRTTSQSTDTQYF. CDR3 nucleotides: TGTGCCAGCAGAACGACTAGCCAAAGCACAGATACGCAGTATTTT.

A few counts support this clonotype. The CDR3 here is CAIRGEVRGNYGYTF. DNA for the CDR3: TGTGCCATCAGGGGAGAGGTGAGGGGTAACTATGGCTACACCTTC. The chain links TRBV10-3 to TRBJ1-2; the D gene is possibly TRBD1 (5 bases). The CDR3 totals 15 residues. Germline V CDR1 and CDR2: ENHRY, SYGVKD. V was shortened by 6 bases and J by 1 base, with 15 bases between the two germline ends.